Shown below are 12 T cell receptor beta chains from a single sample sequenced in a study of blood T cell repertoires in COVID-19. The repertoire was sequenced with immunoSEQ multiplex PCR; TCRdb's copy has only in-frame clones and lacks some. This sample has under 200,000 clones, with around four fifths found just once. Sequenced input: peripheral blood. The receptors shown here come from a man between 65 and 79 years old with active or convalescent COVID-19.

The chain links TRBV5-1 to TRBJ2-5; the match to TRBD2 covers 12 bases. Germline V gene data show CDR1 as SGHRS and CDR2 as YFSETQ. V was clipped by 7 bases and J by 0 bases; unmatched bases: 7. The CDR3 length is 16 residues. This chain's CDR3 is CASCVGTSGYQETQYF. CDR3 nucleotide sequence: TGCGCCAGCTGCGTGGGGACTAGCGGGTACCAAGAGACCCAGTACTTC.

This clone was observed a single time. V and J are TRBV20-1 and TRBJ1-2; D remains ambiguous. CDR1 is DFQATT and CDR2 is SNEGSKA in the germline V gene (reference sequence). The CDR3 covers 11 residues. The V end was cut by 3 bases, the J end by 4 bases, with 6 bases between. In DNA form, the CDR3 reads TGCAGTGCTAGGGGGAGCTATGGCTACACCTTC. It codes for CSARGSYGYTF.

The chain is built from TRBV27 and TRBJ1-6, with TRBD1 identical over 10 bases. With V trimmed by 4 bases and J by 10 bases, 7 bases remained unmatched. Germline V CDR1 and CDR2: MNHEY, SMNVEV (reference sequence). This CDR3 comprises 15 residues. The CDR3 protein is CASSSRTGGLSPLHF. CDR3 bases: TGTGCCAGCAGTTCAAGGACAGGGGGTTTGTCACCCCTCCACTTT.

CDR3 region: CASSPTLAGGSTDTQYF. The CDR3 region has the DNA TGTGCCAGCAGCCCTACTCTAGCGGGAGGGAGCACAGATACGCAGTATTTT. This sequence joins TRBV5-4 and TRBJ2-3, with TRBD2 matching 12 bases. CDR1 SGHNT and CDR2 YYREEE come from the germline V gene (reference sequence). CDR3 length: 17 amino acids. V shed 4 bases and J 0 bases; nucleotides not matched to a gene: 6. The full variable domain, with the rest looked up from reference TRBV5-4 and TRBJ2-3, is ETGVTQSPTHLIKTRGQQVTLRCSSQSGHNTVSWYQQALGQGPQFIFQYYREEENGRGNFPPRFSGLQFPNYSSELNVNALELDDSALYLCASSPTLAGGSTDTQYFGPGTRLTVL.

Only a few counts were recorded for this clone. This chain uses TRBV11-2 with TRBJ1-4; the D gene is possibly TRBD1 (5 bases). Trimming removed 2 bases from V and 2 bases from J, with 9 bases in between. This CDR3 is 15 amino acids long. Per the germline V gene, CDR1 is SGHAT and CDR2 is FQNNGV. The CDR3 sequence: CASSLRGQTNEKLFF. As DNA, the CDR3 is TGTGCCAGCAGCTTAAGGGGTCAGACTAATGAAAAACTGTTTTTT.

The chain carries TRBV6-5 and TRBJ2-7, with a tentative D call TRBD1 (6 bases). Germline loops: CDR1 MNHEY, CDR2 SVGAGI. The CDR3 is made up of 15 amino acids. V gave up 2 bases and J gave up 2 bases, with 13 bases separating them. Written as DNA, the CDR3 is TGTGCCAGCAGTTACGGCAGGGGCTTCACCTACGAGCAGTACTTC. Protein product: CASSYGRGFTYEQYF.

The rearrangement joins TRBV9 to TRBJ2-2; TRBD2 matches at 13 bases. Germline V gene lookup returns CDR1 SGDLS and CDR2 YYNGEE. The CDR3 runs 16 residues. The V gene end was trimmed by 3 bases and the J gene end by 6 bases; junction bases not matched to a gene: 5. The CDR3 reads CASSEGLAGAPGELFF. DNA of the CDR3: TGTGCCAGCAGCGAAGGACTAGCGGGAGCCCCCGGGGAGCTGTTTTTT.

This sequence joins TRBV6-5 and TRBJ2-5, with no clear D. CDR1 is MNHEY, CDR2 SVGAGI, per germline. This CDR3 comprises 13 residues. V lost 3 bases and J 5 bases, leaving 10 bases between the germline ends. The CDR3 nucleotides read TGTGCCAGCAGTTATCGCCCTGAGGAGACCCAGTACTTC. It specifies CASSYRPEETQYF.

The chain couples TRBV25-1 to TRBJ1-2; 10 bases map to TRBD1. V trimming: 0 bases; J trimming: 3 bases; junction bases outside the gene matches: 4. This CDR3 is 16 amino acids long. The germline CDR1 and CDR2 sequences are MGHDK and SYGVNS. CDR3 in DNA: TGTGCCAGCAGTGAATATGGGGACAGGGGATACTATGGCTACACCTTC. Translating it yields CASSEYGDRGYYGYTF.

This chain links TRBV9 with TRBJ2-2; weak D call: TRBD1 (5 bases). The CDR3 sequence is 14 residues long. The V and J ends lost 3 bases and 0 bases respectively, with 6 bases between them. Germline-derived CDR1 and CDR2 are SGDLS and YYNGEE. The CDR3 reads CASSAGTNTGELFF. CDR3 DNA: TGTGCCAGCAGCGCAGGGACGAACACCGGGGAGCTGTTTTTT.

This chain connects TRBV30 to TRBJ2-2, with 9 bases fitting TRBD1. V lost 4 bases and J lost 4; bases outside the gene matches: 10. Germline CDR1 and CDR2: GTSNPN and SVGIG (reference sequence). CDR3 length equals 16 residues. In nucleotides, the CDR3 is TGTGCCTGGAAGGAGGTTTGGGACAGGGCCACCGGGGAGCTGTTTTTT. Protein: CAWKEVWDRATGELFF.

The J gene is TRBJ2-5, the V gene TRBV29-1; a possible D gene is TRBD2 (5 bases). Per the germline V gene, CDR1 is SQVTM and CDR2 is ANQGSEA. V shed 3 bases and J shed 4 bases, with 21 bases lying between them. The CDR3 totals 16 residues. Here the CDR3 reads CSVERFAGPIGETQYF. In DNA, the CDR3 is TGCAGCGTTGAGCGGTTTGCGGGTCCGATTGGAGAGACCCAGTACTTC.